This T cell receptor (beta chain) emerged from a study of OX40 agonist ivuxolimab in advanced cancers. Study context: The patients' treatment was ivuxolimab, an agonistic anti-OX40 (CD134) antibody.

Clones were sequenced by immunoSEQ multiplex PCR, and TCRdb holds only the in-frame ones, with some missing. The data hold tens of thousands of clones, with 90% to 95% observed a single time. The CDR3 runs 13 residues. V was shortened by 4 bases and J by 3 bases, with 9 bases between the two germline ends. CDR1 is MRHNA, CDR2 SNTAGT, per germline. The sequence derives from an adult with an advanced solid tumor such as melanoma, head and neck, liver or kidney cancer. Specimen: CD4+ or CD8+ T cells sorted from blood, collected in a trial of the OX40 agonist ivuxolimab. The chain couples TRBV6-4 to TRBJ1-2; D remains ambiguous. The CDR3 sequence is CASSGERDYGYTF. DNA of the CDR3: TGTGCCAGCAGTGGGGAAAGGGACTATGGCTACACCTTC.